The T cell receptor (beta chain) under discussion was sequenced for a study of T cells in localized non-small cell lung cancer. Trimming cost V 4 bases and J 3 bases, with 16 bases left between them. The CDR3 consists of 15 residues. The V gene's germline CDR1 is SGHDT and CDR2 YYEEEE. General study points: Clonality peaked in uninvolved adjacent lung rather than tumor. Sequencing involved a lone tumor region, leaving heterogeneity possible.

Sequencing used immunoSEQ multiplex PCR; TCRdb keeps in-frame clones, though not all of them. This repertoire shows approximately 80,000 clones, around 81% found once; its top ten account for less than 9.5%. In this sample, this clone turned up a few times. Its cognate antigen is unknown. The origin of this receptor is a female donor at least 60 years old with stage I lung adenocarcinoma. The sample here was peripheral blood, taken before any cancer treatment. This chain connects TRBV5-6 to TRBJ1-2; D possibly corresponds to TRBD1 (6 bases). The CDR3 loop reads CASSVGRGNHYGYTF. The CDR3 DNA sequence: TGTGCCAGCAGCGTGGGGAGGGGGAATCACTATGGCTACACCTTC.